This TCR beta chain was documented in a study of cytomegalovirus exposure and HLA in healthy donors. Overall study findings and caveats: Other equally common chains were less clonally expanded than HLA-associated TCR beta chains, a later analysis showed. Excluded were some V segments that proved indistinguishable, including TRBV6-2 and TRBV6-3. Later analysis suggested links between common viral pathogens and several top significant clusters.

In the PCR, 60 Vbeta and 13 Jbeta primers were used. Sequencing was performed with immunoSEQ multiplex PCR; in TCRdb, only in-frame clones are kept and a portion is missing. This sample has over 85,000 clones, with 77% found just once. This clone occurred a few times. Its antigen is undetermined. V lost 0 bases and J lost 5; bases outside the gene matches: 5. Germline V gene sequence: CDR1 MNHEY, CDR2 SVGAGI. This CDR3 spans 15 amino acids. The chain links TRBV6-5 to TRBJ2-7, with 9 bases fitting TRBD2. This TCR was sampled from a male donor in good health and CMV-seropositive. The sequenced material came from PBMCs. The DNA of the CDR3 is TGTGCCAGCAGTTACTCGGGACTAGCTGGGGACGAGCAGTACTTC. Translation: CASSYSGLAGDEQYF.